The 19 T cell receptor beta chains below were found in one sample sequenced in a study of CD8 T cells in ankylosing spondylitis. No cognate antigen is known for these TCRs. General study results and limits: A TCR beta motif of several highly homologous variants appeared characteristic of ankylosing spondylitis blood.

TCRdb re-called the 5' RACE reads with MiXCR, one entry per CDR3 protein. Seen here are 300,000 to 400,000 distinct CDR3 sequences, under 25% observed once, and the top ten hold about 17%. The sample taken for sequencing was blood, either unsorted or a sorted T cell fraction (not recorded which). Receptor source: a male donor with ankylosing spondylitis.

A word on this clonotype: One end of the junction does not line up with germline, which may come from a read error. V and J are TRBV7-7 and TRBJ2-5; TRBD2 agrees at 7 bases. From germline, CDR1 is SSHAT and CDR2 FNYEAQ (reference sequence). The CDR3 is 15 residues long. CDR3 amino acids: CASTRGSGTEETQYF. The DNA of the CDR3 is TGTGCTAGCACCCGGGGGAGCGGGACGGAAGAGACCCAGTACTTC. Variable domain in full (rest from reference TRBV7-7 and TRBJ2-5): GAGVSQSPRYKVTKRGQDVTLRCDPISSHATLYWYQQALGQGPEFLTYFNYEAQPDKSGLPSDRFSAERPEGSISTLTIQRTEQRDSAMYRCASTRGSGTEETQYFGPGTRLLVL.

V usage is TRBV6-2 or TRBV6-3 and J usage is TRBJ1-2, with 11 bases that match TRBD1. This CDR3 has 18 amino acids. CDR1 is MNHEY and CDR2 is SVGEGT in the germline V gene. After removal of 1 base from V and 6 bases from J, the junction contained 13 bases not matched to a gene. The DNA of the CDR3 is TGTGCCAGCAGTTACTTGCCGGGACAGGGGGTGTTCGTGGATGGCTACACCTTC. It specifies CASSYLPGQGVFVDGYTF.

This clonotype was seen more than once but under ten times. The CDR3 coding sequence is TGTGCCAGCAGCTTAGCGGAGGCGGGAGGGCCTCACAATGAGCAGTTCTTC. Its protein product is CASSLAEAGGPHNEQFF. The chain uses TRBV11-1 and TRBJ2-1; 9 positions agree with TRBD2. The V segment lost 0 bases and the J segment 5 bases; nucleotides outside the gene matches: 8. CDR1 and CDR2 (germline): SGHAT, FQDESV (reference sequence). The CDR3 sequence is 17 residues long.

This sequence joins TRBV12-3 or TRBV12-4 and TRBJ2-5; 8 bases agree with TRBD1. This CDR3 has 16 residues. Unmatched junction bases numbered 9, after V lost 4 bases and J lost 2 bases. The CDR3 DNA reads as TGTGCCAGCAGTTCGACCGGGACAGGTGGTCAAGAGACCCAGTACTTC. Translation: CASSSTGTGGQETQYF.

The gene calls are TRBV5-1 and TRBJ2-7; 7 nucleotides line up with TRBD1. After removal of 0 bases from V and 6 bases from J, the junction contained 6 bases not matched to a gene. Looked up from germline, CDR1 is SGHRS and CDR2 is YFSETQ. The length of the CDR3 is 14 residues. CDR3 nucleotides: TGCGCCAGCAGCTTGGGGCAGGGGGTCGGCGAGCAGTACTTC. Its protein product is CASSLGQGVGEQYF.

This clonotype showed up many times. V is TRBV20-1 and J is TRBJ1-1; 7 bases are shared with TRBD1. CDR1 is DFQATT, CDR2 SNEGSKA, per germline (reference sequence). The CDR3 runs 13 residues. V was clipped by 1 base and J by 5 bases; unmatched bases: 4. CDR3 protein: CSARGTGGTEAFF. The CDR3 nucleotides read TGCAGTGCTAGAGGGACAGGAGGTACTGAAGCTTTCTTT.

This chain links TRBV24-1 with TRBJ2-1; 8 nucleotides line up with TRBD1. The CDR3 sequence is 14 residues long. Losses at the gene ends were 3 bases for V and 5 bases for J; bases not matched to a gene: 2. Germline V CDR1 and CDR2: KGHDR, SFDVKD. The DNA for the CDR3 is TGTGCCACCAGTGATATGGACAGGGACAATGAGCAGTTCTTC. Translating it yields CATSDMDRDNEQFF.

The genes are TRBV29-1 and TRBJ2-3; weak D call: TRBD2 (7 bases). Deletions cut 6 bases from V and 0 bases from J, with 16 bases between. Germline assignment: CDR1 SQVTM and CDR2 ANQGSEA. CDR3 length: 15 residues. CDR3 DNA sequence: TGCAGCGTCGGGGTGCGGGGGCCTAGCACAGATACGCAGTATTTT. It encodes CSVGVRGPSTDTQYF.

The chain recombines TRBV20-1 with TRBJ1-1; 9 bases map to TRBD1. Germline V lookup: CDR1 DFQATT, CDR2 SNEGSKA (reference sequence). Trimming cost V 5 bases and J 4 bases; bases outside gene matches: 5. This CDR3 contains 13 residues. CDR3 DNA sequence: TGCAGTGCTCTACAGGGGGCAGGCACTGAAGCTTTCTTT. Amino acids: CSALQGAGTEAFF.

This chain links TRBV29-1 with TRBJ2-7, with 8 bases that match TRBD1. The trim removed 3 bases at V and 2 bases at J, leaving 6 bases unmatched. CDR1 SQVTM and CDR2 ANQGSEA come from the germline V gene. The CDR3 is made up of 14 amino acids. The CDR3 sequence is CSVERQGATYEQYF. The CDR3, as DNA: TGCAGCGTTGAGAGGCAGGGGGCCACCTACGAGCAGTACTTC.

The rearrangement joins TRBV5-1 to TRBJ2-3; 13 nucleotides line up with TRBD2. V trimming: 4 bases; J trimming: 4 bases; junction bases outside the gene matches: 15. Germline lookup yields CDR1 SGHRS and CDR2 YFSETQ. The length of the CDR3 is 19 residues. As DNA, the CDR3 is TGCGCCAGCAGCACAGCCGGGACTAGCGGGGTTCGACTAGCAGATACGCAGTATTTT. Its protein is CASSTAGTSGVRLADTQYF. The full variable domain, rest sourced from reference TRBV5-1 and TRBJ2-3, is KAGVTQTPRYLIKTRGQQVTLSCSPISGHRSVSWYQQTPGQGLQFLFEYFSETQRNKGNFPGRFSGRQFSNSRSEMNVSTLELGDSALYLCASSTAGTSGVRLADTQYFGPGTRLTVL.

A few counts support this clonotype. J is TRBJ1-1 and V is TRBV11-3; no clear D. CDR1 SGHNT and CDR2 YENEEA come from the germline V gene. V dropped 1 base and J dropped 0 bases, with 3 bases sitting between them. This CDR3 contains 13 residues. CDR3 in amino acids: CASSLVLNTEAFF. DNA for the CDR3: TGTGCCAGCAGCTTAGTTTTGAACACTGAAGCTTTCTTT.

This clonotype has a handful of counts. The genes are TRBV7-9 and TRBJ2-7; possibly TRBD1 for D (6 bases). The CDR3 extends over 14 amino acids. Trimming took 3 bases from V and 1 from J, leaving 10 bases between them. Germline V gene data show CDR1 as SEHNR and CDR2 as FQNEAQ (reference sequence). The CDR3 loop is CASSFPTGSYEQYF. CDR3 nucleotide sequence: TGTGCCAGCAGCTTCCCGACAGGATCCTACGAGCAGTACTTC.

CDR3 in DNA: TGTGCCAGTAGTATGGCTAGCGCGGCAAACACCGGGGAGCTGTTTTTT. Its translation: CASSMASAANTGELFF. The rearrangement links TRBV19 to TRBJ2-2, with TRBD2 as a possible D gene (6 bases). The V gene's germline CDR1 is LNHDA and CDR2 SQIVND (reference sequence). Trimming removed 3 bases at V and 2 bases at J, with 13 bases between. The CDR3 spans 16 residues.

This chain uses TRBV9 with TRBJ2-3; no definite D call. Germline CDR1 SGDLS, CDR2 YYNGEE. V was clipped by 3 bases and J by 8 bases, with 10 bases between them. The CDR3 spans 12 residues. The CDR3 spells CASSDPLGTQYF. The CDR3, as DNA: TGTGCCAGCAGCGACCCGCTTGGTACGCAGTATTTT.

V usage is TRBV27 and J usage is TRBJ1-1; a possible D gene is TRBD1 (6 bases). CDR1 and CDR2 from the germline V gene are MNHEY and SMNVEV (reference sequence). V lost 7 bases and J lost 11, with 23 bases in between. This CDR3 is built from 14 residues. The CDR3 loop reads CASIPRRGAVNAFF. The CDR3, as DNA: TGTGCCAGCATTCCCCGACGGGGGGCTGTGAATGCTTTCTTT.

This rearrangement joins TRBV5-5 to TRBJ2-2; 9 nucleotides match TRBD1. Germline lookup yields CDR1 SGHKS and CDR2 YYEKEE (reference sequence). The J segment lost 5 bases and the V segment lost 3 bases, leaving 5 bases of the junction unmatched. This CDR3 contains 15 residues. The CDR3 loop reads CASSYGQGLTGELFF. The CDR3 DNA is TGTGCCAGCAGCTACGGACAGGGGTTGACCGGGGAGCTGTTTTTT. The variable domain in full, with the rest retrieved from reference TRBV5-5 and TRBJ2-2, is DAGVTQSPTHLIKTRGQQVTLRCSPISGHKSVSWYQQVLGQGPQFIFQYYEKEERGRGNFPDRFSARQFPNYSSELNVNALLLGDSALYLCASSYGQGLTGELFFGEGSRLTVL.

The gene calls are TRBV11-2 and TRBJ1-1; D not resolved. Per germline, CDR1 SGHAT and CDR2 FQNNGV. This CDR3 contains 15 residues. V lost 3 bases, J lost 6 bases, and 17 bases lay in between. The CDR3 is CASSFTGRGESEAFF. DNA for the CDR3: TGTGCCAGCAGCTTTACGGGCCGGGGAGAATCTGAAGCTTTCTTT.

This clonotype has ten or more counts. The V and J genes are TRBV27 and TRBJ2-7; D possibly corresponds to TRBD2 (5 bases). V lost 2 bases to trimming and J lost 4 bases, with 12 bases between them. The CDR3 has 14 amino acids. Germline CDR1 and CDR2: MNHEY and SMNVEV (reference sequence). The CDR3 DNA reads TGTGCCAGCAGTTTAGGAGGTCGAGGTTACGAGCAGTACTTC. Protein product: CASSLGGRGYEQYF.